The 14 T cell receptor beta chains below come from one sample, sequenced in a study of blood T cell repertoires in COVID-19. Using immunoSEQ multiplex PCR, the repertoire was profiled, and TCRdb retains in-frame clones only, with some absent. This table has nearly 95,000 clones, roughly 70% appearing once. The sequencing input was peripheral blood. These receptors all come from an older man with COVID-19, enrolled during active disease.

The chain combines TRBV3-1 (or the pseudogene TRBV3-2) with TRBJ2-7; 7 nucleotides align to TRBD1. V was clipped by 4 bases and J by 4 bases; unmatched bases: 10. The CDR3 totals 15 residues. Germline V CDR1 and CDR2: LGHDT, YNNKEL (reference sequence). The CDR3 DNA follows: TGTGCCAGCAGCCCTTTCACAGGGGTGGGGTACGAGCAGTACTTC. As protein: CASSPFTGVGYEQYF.

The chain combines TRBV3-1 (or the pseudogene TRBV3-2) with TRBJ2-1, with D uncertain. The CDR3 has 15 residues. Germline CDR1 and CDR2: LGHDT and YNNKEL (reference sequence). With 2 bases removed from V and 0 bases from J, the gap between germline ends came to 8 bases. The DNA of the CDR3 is TGTGCCAGCAGCCAATCCTACGACTCCTACAATGAGCAGTTCTTC. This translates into CASSQSYDSYNEQFF.

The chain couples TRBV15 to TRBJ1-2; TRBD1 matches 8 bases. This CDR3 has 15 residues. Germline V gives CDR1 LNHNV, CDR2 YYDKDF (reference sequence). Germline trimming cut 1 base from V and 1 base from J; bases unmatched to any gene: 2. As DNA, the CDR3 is TGTGCCACCAGCAGAGGCGGACAGGGTAACTATGGCTACACCTTC. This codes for CATSRGGQGNYGYTF.

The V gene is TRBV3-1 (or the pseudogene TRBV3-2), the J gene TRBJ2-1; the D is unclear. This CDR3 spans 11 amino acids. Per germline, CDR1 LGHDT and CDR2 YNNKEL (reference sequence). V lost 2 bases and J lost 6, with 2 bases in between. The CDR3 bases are TGTGCCAGCAGCCAACTCAATGAGCAGTTCTTC. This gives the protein CASSQLNEQFF.

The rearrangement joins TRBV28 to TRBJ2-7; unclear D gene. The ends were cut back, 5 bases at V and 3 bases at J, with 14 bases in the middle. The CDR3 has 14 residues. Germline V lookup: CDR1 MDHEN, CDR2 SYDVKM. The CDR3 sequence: CASSGRAGLYEQYF. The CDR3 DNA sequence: TGTGCCAGCAGTGGCCGTGCTGGGCTCTACGAGCAGTACTTC.

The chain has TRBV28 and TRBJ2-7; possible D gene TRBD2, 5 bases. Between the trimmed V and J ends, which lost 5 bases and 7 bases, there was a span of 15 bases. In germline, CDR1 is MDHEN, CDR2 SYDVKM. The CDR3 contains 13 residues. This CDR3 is CASSPPNTGEQYF. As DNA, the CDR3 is TGTGCCAGCAGTCCCCCGAATACGGGGGAGCAGTACTTC.

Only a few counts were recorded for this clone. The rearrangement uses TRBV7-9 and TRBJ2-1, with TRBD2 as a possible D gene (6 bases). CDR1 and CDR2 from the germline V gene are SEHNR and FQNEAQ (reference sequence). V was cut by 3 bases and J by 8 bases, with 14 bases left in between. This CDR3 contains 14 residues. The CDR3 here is CASSLPGLKDEQFF. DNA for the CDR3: TGTGCCAGCAGCTTGCCGGGACTGAAGGATGAGCAGTTCTTC.

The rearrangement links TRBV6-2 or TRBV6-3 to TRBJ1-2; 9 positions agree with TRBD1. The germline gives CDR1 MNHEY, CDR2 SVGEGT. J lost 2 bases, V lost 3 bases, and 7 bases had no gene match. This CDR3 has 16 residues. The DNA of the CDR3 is TGTGCCAGCAGTTATAACGCTGGGACAGGGAACTATGGCTACACCTTC. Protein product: CASSYNAGTGNYGYTF.

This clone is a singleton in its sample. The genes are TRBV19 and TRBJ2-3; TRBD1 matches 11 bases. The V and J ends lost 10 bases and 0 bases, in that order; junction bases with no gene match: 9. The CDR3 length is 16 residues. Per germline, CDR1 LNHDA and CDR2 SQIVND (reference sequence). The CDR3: CATRDRGDPSTDTQYF. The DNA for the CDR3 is TGTGCCACTCGGGACAGGGGGGACCCTAGCACAGATACGCAGTATTTT. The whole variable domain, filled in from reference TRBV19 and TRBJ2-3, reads DGGITQSPKYLFRKEGQNVTLSCEQNLNHDAMYWYRQDPGQGLRLIYYSQIVNDFQKGDIAEGYSVSREKKESFPLTVTSAQKNPTAFYLCATRDRGDPSTDTQYFGPGTRLTVL.

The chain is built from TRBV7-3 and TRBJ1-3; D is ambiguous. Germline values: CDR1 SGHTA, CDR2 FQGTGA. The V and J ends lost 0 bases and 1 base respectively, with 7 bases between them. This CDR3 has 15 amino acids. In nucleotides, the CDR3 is TGTGCCAGCAGCTTAACTGGGCCATCTGGAAACACCATATATTTT. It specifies CASSLTGPSGNTIYF.

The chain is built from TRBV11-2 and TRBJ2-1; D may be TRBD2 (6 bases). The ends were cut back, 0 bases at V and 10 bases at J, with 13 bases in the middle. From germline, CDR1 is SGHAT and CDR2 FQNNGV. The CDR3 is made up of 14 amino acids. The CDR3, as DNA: TGTGCCAGCAGCTTAGAGGCAGGGAGGCACGAGCAGTTCTTC. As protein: CASSLEAGRHEQFF.

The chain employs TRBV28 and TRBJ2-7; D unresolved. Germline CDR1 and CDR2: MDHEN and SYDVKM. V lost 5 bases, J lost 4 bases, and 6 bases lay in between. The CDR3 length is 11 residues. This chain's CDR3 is CASSENYEQYF. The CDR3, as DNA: TGTGCCAGCAGTGAGAATTACGAGCAGTACTTC.

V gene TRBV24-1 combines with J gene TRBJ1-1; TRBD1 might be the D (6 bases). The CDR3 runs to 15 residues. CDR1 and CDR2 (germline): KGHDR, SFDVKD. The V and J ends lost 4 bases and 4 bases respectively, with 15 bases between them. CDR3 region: CATSDAQGRGTEAFF. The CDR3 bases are TGTGCCACCAGTGACGCACAGGGTAGAGGCACTGAAGCTTTCTTT.

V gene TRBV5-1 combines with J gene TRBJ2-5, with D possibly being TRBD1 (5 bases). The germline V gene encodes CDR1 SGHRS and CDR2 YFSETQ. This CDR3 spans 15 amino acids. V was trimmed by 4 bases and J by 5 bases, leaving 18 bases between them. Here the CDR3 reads CASSRQFPPRETQYF. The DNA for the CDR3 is TGCGCCAGCAGCCGACAGTTTCCTCCGAGGGAGACCCAGTACTTC. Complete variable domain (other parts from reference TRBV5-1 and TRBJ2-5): KAGVTQTPRYLIKTRGQQVTLSCSPISGHRSVSWYQQTPGQGLQFLFEYFSETQRNKGNFPGRFSGRQFSNSRSEMNVSTLELGDSALYLCASSRQFPPRETQYFGPGTRLLVL.